This T cell receptor beta chain is drawn from a study of blood T cell repertoires in COVID-19. Study context: There were acute and convalescent COVID-19 samples, and they came from the United States, Italy and Spain. The analysed material was cDNA or gDNA that came from T cells, B-cell-depleted T cells, or PBMCs.

Original processing methods: Amplifying reference gene primers gave estimates of nucleated cell counts. Only in-frame clones appear in the TCRdb table, and some are missing; sequencing was by immunoSEQ multiplex PCR. V, J and clone size derive from that table, while D and trimming were established from the DNA sequence. In the table there are about 74,000 clones, roughly 87% of which are singletons. After removal of 5 bases from V and 10 bases from J, the junction contained 10 bases not matched to a gene. The CDR3 covers 16 residues. CDR1 SGHVS and CDR2 FQNEAQ come from the germline V gene. The chain links TRBV7-8 to TRBJ1-6; 11 nucleotides line up with TRBD1. Input material: peripheral blood. The sequence came from a woman older than 75 with active or convalescent COVID-19. This chain's CDR3 is CASSPREWDRGSPLHF. The DNA for the CDR3 is TGTGCCAGCAGCCCCAGAGAATGGGACAGGGGGTCACCCCTCCACTTT.